The entry below gives a single TCR beta chain sequence along with its context. Its recognized antigen is unknown. No clone much larger than this one lies a single base away; base qualities are absent. TCRbeta CDR3 regions were amplified from genomic DNA using the immunoSEQ Assay, a bias-controlled multiplex PCR. Regarding the original processing steps: The number of nucleated cells in each sample was estimated from the amplification of reference gene primers within the assay. To quantify the absolute abundance of each unique TCRbeta CDR3 rearrangement, sequence reads were collapsed and filtered. For each sample, productive Simpson clonality was calculated by taking the square root of Simpson's diversity index across productive rearrangements. TCRdb mirrors the immuneACCESS table, restricted to in-frame sequences. Some clones are absent from its copies; in checked studies, under half trace to an unresolved V gene, and the reason for the others is unknown. V and J calls and clone size follow that table, whereas D and trimming were derived from the DNA. A total of about 230,000 clones appear in this sample, approximately 80% of them only once. Over 2% of the sample rests with the top ten.

This specimen belongs to a study of blood T cell repertoires in COVID-19 (dated by TCRdb to about 2020). For the wider study: Samples covering the acute and convalescent phases of COVID-19 were provided by collaborators in the United States, Italy and Spain. The prospective study material was composed of cDNA or gDNA derived from T cells, B-cell-depleted T cells, or PBMCs. A freely available public database, intended as a resource for researchers studying the immune response to SARS-CoV-2, is where the repertoires were released. Samples came from the ongoing ImmuneRACE study (first 160 participants) plus 1,254 subjects from 6 global collaborators. A de-identified subject ID, COVID-19 status, age in years and sex were almost always included in the sample metadata. Subjects who had been exposed to COVID-19, were actively infected with it, or had recovered from it provided the deeply sampled blood TCRbeta repertoires that made up the dataset. Where available, HLA class I and class II types were obtained from metadata supplied by the sample provider rather than from assay-based typing. The paper's findings and limits, for the study overall: Clinical and demographic metadata were provided uncurated, with the amount varying by source and participant.

The germline V and J ends show losses of 4 bases and 5 bases respectively, and no gene match explains 10 bases of the junction. The CDR3 contains 15 residues, cysteine and phenylalanine counted. Only the CDR3 portion is preserved as DNA: 45 bases, with reading frame beginning at the first base. Looking up the germline V gene (reference sequence) yields CDR1 MNHEY and CDR2 SMNVEV. Another Seattle source contributed samples from volunteer blood donors who had recovered from COVID-19. Collaborating institutions collected whole blood in K2EDTA tubes following their own protocols. For TCRbeta analysis, collaborator samples were shipped as frozen whole blood, as isolated PBMCs, or as DNA extracted from either sample type.

Specimen: peripheral blood. This TCR came from a middle-aged man who had recovered from COVID-19. This sequence uses TRBV27 and TRBJ2-7; 8 central bases correspond to TRBD1. The bases read TGTGCCAGCAGTTCACCAGGACAGGGTCACGACGAGCAGTACTTC. This codes for CASSSPGQGHDEQYF.